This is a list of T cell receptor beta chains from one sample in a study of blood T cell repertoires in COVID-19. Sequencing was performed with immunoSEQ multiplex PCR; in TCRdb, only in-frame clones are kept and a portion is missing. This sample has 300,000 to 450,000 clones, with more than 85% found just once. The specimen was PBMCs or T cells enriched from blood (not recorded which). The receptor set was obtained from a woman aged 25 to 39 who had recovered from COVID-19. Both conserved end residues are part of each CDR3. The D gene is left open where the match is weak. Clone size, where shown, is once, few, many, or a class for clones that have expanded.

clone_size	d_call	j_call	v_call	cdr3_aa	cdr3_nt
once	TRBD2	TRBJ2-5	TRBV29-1	CSVVGLAGQETQYF	TGCAGCGTGGTGGGACTAGCGGGACAAGAGACCCAGTACTTC
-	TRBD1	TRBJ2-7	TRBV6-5	CASSYVGQGNYEQYF	TGTGCCAGCAGTTACGTGGGACAGGGGAACTACGAGCAGTACTTC
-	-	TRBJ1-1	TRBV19	CASRRRPTGIMNTEAFF	TGTGCCAGTAGGAGGCGGCCGACAGGTATCATGAACACTGAAGCTTTCTTT
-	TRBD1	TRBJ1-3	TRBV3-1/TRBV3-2	CASSQEFQGVPPGGNTIYF	TGTGCCAGCAGCCAAGAATTCCAGGGGGTACCTCCCGGTGGAAACACCATATATTTT
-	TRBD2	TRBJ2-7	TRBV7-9	CASSLVNLAGDDQYF	TGTGCCAGCAGCTTAGTTAATCTAGCGGGGGATGACCAGTACTTC
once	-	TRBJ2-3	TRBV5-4	CASSLAEVGTQYF	TGTGCCAGCAGCTTGGCCGAGGTCGGTACGCAGTATTTT
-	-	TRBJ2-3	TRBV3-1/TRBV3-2	CASSPNWGGGDTDTQYF	TGTGCCAGCAGCCCCAATTGGGGGGGCGGTGACACAGATACGCAGTATTTT
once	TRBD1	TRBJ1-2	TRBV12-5	CASGLATGVHHGYTF	TGTGCTAGTGGTTTGGCCACAGGGGTCCACCATGGCTACACCTTC
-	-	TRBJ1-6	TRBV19	CASWGGSYNSPLHF	TGTGCCAGCTGGGGGGGGTCCTATAATTCACCCCTCCACTTT
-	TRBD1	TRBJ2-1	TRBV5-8	CASSLTGQGINEQFF	TGTGCCAGCAGCTTGACGGGACAGGGTATCAATGAGCAGTTCTTC
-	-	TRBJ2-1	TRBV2	CASSPHPSGGFYNEQFF	TGTGCCAGCAGTCCCCACCCCTCAGGGGGGTTCTACAATGAGCAGTTCTTC
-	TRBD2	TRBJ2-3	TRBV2	CAGGDTDTQYF	TGTGCCGGGGGGGACACAGATACGCAGTATTTT
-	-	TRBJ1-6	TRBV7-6	CASSALGGTKGGNSPLHF	TGTGCCAGCAGCGCCCTCGGCGGGACCAAGGGAGGAAATTCACCCCTCCACTTT
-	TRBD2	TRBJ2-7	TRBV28	CASTPGGGVPYEQYF	TGTGCCAGCACCCCCGGCGGGGGGGTTCCCTACGAGCAGTACTTC
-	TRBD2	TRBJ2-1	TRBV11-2	CASTPRQRGPYNEQFF	TGTGCCAGTACCCCGAGGCAGCGGGGGCCTTACAATGAGCAGTTCTTC
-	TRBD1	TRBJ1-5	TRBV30	CAWSGGRGLNQPQHF	TGTGCCTGGAGTGGGGGCAGGGGGCTCAATCAGCCCCAGCATTTT
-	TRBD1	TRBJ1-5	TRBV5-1	CASSQTGGGEPQHF	TGCGCCAGCAGCCAGACAGGGGGTGGGGAGCCCCAGCATTTT
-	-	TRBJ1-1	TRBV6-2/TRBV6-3	CASSQNRFAEAFF	TGTGCCAGCAGTCAAAACAGGTTTGCTGAAGCTTTCTTT
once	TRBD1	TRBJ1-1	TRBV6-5	CASSYAGGTEAFF	TGTGCCAGCAGTTACGCAGGGGGCACTGAAGCTTTCTTT
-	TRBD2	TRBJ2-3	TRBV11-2	CASSPGLAETASTDTQYF	TGTGCCAGCAGCCCGGGACTAGCGGAAACCGCTAGCACAGATACGCAGTATTTT
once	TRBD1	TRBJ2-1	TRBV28	CASSFGPGTEINEQFF	TGTGCCAGCAGTTTTGGCCCCGGGACAGAAATCAATGAGCAGTTCTTC
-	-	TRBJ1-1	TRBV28	CASSLGMGAFF	TGTGCCAGCAGTCTAGGAATGGGAGCTTTCTTT
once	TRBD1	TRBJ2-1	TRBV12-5	CASVPGQSSYNEQFF	TGTGCTAGTGTTCCGGGACAGAGCTCCTACAATGAGCAGTTCTTC
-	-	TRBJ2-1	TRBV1	CTSSQDASGSSCNEQFF	TGCACCAGCAGCCAAGATGCGTCGGGTTCTTCGTGCAATGAGCAGTTCTTC
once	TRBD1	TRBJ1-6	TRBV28	CASSLGGQGHNSPLHF	TGTGCCAGCAGTTTGGGGGGACAGGGACATAATTCACCCCTCCACTTT
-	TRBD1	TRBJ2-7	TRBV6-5	CASSSEDRGGYEQYF	TGTGCCAGCAGTTCCGAGGACAGGGGCGGCTACGAGCAGTACTTC
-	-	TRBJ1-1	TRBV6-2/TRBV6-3	CASSGRGMNTEAFF	TGTGCCAGCAGTGGTAGGGGGATGAACACTGAAGCTTTCTTT
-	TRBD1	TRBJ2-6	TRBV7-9	CASSSGTGISGANVLTF	TGTGCCAGTAGTTCCGGGACAGGGATCTCTGGGGCCAACGTCCTGACTTTC
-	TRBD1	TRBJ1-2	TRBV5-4	CASSLGGTGGQGYTF	TGTGCCAGCAGCTTGGGCGGGACAGGGGGCCAAGGCTACACCTTC
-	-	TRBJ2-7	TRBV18	CASSPSSSENYEQYF	TGTGCCAGCTCACCGTCGTCTAGCGAAAACTACGAGCAGTACTTC
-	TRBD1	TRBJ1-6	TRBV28	CASSRTGAVSYNSPLHF	TGTGCCAGCAGTCGGACAGGGGCCGTCTCCTATAATTCACCCCTCCACTTT
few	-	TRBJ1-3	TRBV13	CASSLRAIGNTIYF	TGTGCCAGCAGCTTGCGGGCTATTGGAAACACCATATATTTT